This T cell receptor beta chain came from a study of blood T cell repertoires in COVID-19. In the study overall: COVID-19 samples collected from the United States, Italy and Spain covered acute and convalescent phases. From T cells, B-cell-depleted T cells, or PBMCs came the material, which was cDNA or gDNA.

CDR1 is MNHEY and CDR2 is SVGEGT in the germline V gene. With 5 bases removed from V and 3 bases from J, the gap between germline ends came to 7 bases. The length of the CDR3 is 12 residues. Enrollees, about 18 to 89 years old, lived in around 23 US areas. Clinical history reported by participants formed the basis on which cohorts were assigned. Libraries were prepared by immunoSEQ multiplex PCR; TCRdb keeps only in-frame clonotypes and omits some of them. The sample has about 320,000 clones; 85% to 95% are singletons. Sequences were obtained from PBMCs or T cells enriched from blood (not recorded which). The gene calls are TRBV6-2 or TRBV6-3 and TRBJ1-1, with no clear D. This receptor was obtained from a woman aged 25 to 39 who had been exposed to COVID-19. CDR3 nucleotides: TGTGCCAGCAGTGAGATCGACACTGAAGCTTTCTTT. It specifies CASSEIDTEAFF.